What follows are 20 T cell receptor beta chains derived from one specimen sequenced in a study of T cells in Graves' hyperthyroidism and ophthalmopathy. The source material, RNA transcripts, was used to amplify TCR beta CDR3 regions. TCR CDR3 underwent first-round RT-PCR with the HTBI primer set. One entry per CDR3 protein, called by TCRdb with MiXCR from the multiplex PCR reads. The data show 450,000 to 650,000 distinct CDR3 sequences, around 20% seen once. The sample consisted of blood. These receptors all stem from a man aged 18 to 30 with Graves' hyperthyroidism.

This clonotype was seen at least ten times. This rearrangement joins TRBV7-8 to TRBJ1-2; 8 bases match TRBD1. The germline CDR1 and CDR2 sequences are SGHVS and FQNEAQ. The CDR3 loop spans 15 amino acids. The ends lost 5 bases at V and 8 bases at J; junction bases unmatched: 13. CDR3 region: CASSRDRGGSRGYTF. The CDR3 coding sequence is TGTGCCAGCAGCCGAGACAGGGGAGGTTCTCGGGGCTACACCTTC.

This clonotype was recorded at least ten times. The chain has TRBV12-3 or TRBV12-4 and TRBJ2-2, with TRBD1 identical over 8 bases. V lost 6 bases, J lost 7 bases, and 10 bases stayed unmatched. This CDR3 has 15 amino acids. This CDR3 is CASSPDRGRSGELFF. The CDR3 DNA reads as TGTGCCAGCAGCCCCGACAGGGGTCGGAGCGGGGAGCTGTTTTTT.

The chain links TRBV20-1 to TRBJ2-7; 7 nucleotides align to TRBD1. Germline CDR1 reads DFQATT; CDR2 reads SNEGSKA (reference sequence). V was clipped by 6 bases and J by 3 bases; unmatched bases: 11. This CDR3 region has 14 residues. The CDR3 region is CSATLGTAFYEQYF. CDR3 coding DNA: TGCAGTGCAACCCTTGGGACAGCGTTCTACGAGCAGTACTTC.

This clonotype has at least ten counts. The chain combines TRBV28 with TRBJ1-2; D perhaps matches TRBD1 (6 bases). This CDR3 comprises 12 residues. V was pared by 6 bases and J by 4 bases, with 9 bases between. CDR1 is MDHEN, CDR2 SYDVKM, per germline. The CDR3 loop is CASRAGVYGYTF. CDR3 DNA: TGTGCCAGCAGGGCAGGGGTCTATGGCTACACCTTC.

The chain uses TRBV20-1 and TRBJ1-2; D might be TRBD1 (6 bases). The germline V and J ends were trimmed by 6 bases and 4 bases, with 21 bases remaining between them. CDR3 size: 15 residues. Germline loops: CDR1 DFQATT, CDR2 SNEGSKA (reference sequence). CDR3 in DNA: TGCAGTGCAACCAACGCCCTACAGGGTGGCTATGGCTACACCTTC. Protein product: CSATNALQGGYGYTF.

This clonotype was seen many times. This chain connects TRBV2 to TRBJ2-5; D is unresolved. The CDR3 is 16 amino acids. Germline V gene lookup returns CDR1 SNHLY and CDR2 FYNNEI. Trimming left V 3 bases short and J 7 bases short, with 21 bases between. CDR3 bases: TGTGCCAGCAGTGACTCCCCTATAGTTATTAAAGGGACCCAGTACTTC. It codes for CASSDSPIVIKGTQYF.

This clonotype showed up many times. As DNA, the CDR3 is TGTGCCAGCAGCCCAGGGGTGAATGGGCCCCAGCATTTT. It is translated as CASSPGVNGPQHF. This chain connects TRBV3-1 to TRBJ1-5; D is perhaps TRBD1 (6 bases). The V gene lost 4 bases and the J gene lost 9 bases, with 13 bases spanning the gap. The CDR3 extends over 13 amino acids. Looked up from germline, CDR1 is LGHDT and CDR2 is YNNKEL (reference sequence).

The sample holds many counts of this clonotype. The V gene is TRBV28, the J gene TRBJ1-5; possibly TRBD1 for D (5 bases). The V end was cut by 2 bases, the J end by 2 bases, with 10 bases between. The CDR3 covers 15 residues. Germline V gene lookup returns CDR1 MDHEN and CDR2 SYDVKM. The chain's CDR3 is CASSLKSGGNQPQHF. CDR3 nucleotide sequence: TGTGCCAGCAGTTTAAAATCGGGGGGCAATCAGCCCCAGCATTTT. The full variable domain, completed using reference TRBV28 and TRBJ1-5, is DVKVTQSSRYLVKRTGEKVFLECVQDMDHENMFWYRQDPGLGLRLIYFSYDVKMKEKGDIPEGYSVSREKKERFSLILESASTNQTSMYLCASSLKSGGNQPQHFGDGTRLSIL.

This clonotype occurred many times. The chain couples TRBV28 to TRBJ1-5; 8 bases are shared with TRBD1. J was trimmed by 0 bases and V by 3 bases; bases with no gene match: 7. The CDR3 extends over 17 amino acids. Germline CDR1 is MDHEN and CDR2 is SYDVKM. CDR3 in DNA: TGTGCCAGCAGTTTCACGGGACAGGCTCATAGCAATCAGCCCCAGCATTTT. It codes for CASSFTGQAHSNQPQHF. Full variable domain (rest looked up from reference TRBV28 and TRBJ1-5): DVKVTQSSRYLVKRTGEKVFLECVQDMDHENMFWYRQDPGLGLRLIYFSYDVKMKEKGDIPEGYSVSREKKERFSLILESASTNQTSMYLCASSFTGQAHSNQPQHFGDGTRLSIL.

This clonotype was seen more than once but under ten times. DNA for the CDR3: TGTGCCAGCAGCCGATTCCTTGGGGGGGTGAACACTGAAGCTTTCTTT. Amino acid sequence: CASSRFLGGVNTEAFF. The gene calls are TRBV14 and TRBJ1-1, with a weak D call TRBD1 (5 bases). Trimming removed 4 bases from V and 0 bases from J, with 15 bases in between. Germline values: CDR1 SGHDN, CDR2 FVKESK. This CDR3 has 16 residues.

This clonotype was recorded a few times. The chain is built from TRBV4-2 and TRBJ2-2; 15 nucleotides line up with TRBD2. The CDR3 extends over 18 amino acids. Germline CDR1 is LGHNA and CDR2 is YNFKEQ. Germline trimming cut 4 bases from V and 4 bases from J; bases unmatched to any gene: 7. The CDR3 is CASSRGLAGGHGTGELFF. The CDR3 DNA is TGTGCCAGCAGCCGCGGACTAGCGGGGGGGCATGGCACCGGGGAGCTGTTTTTT.

Many counts were recorded for this clonotype. V is TRBV6-1 and J is TRBJ1-2; 9 bases fit TRBD1. This CDR3 comprises 15 residues. V lost 0 bases, J lost 5 bases, and 4 bases stayed unmatched. CDR1 and CDR2 (germline): MNHNS, SASEGT. The CDR3 here is CASSEAGTGTYGYTF. The CDR3 DNA reads TGTGCCAGCAGTGAAGCCGGGACAGGGACGTATGGCTACACCTTC.

This clonotype was seen many times. The gene calls are TRBV6-5 and TRBJ1-1, with D possibly being TRBD1 (5 bases). This CDR3 region has 14 residues. V lost 4 bases and J 7 bases, leaving 16 bases between the germline ends. Germline assignment: CDR1 MNHEY and CDR2 SVGAGI. CDR3 sequence (DNA): TGTGCCAGCAGTTCCTGGGACGGAGGGCATGAAGCTTTCTTT. Protein product: CASSSWDGGHEAFF.

The genes are TRBV6-4 and TRBJ2-7; 7 nucleotides line up with TRBD1. V lost 4 bases and J lost 0; bases outside the gene matches: 12. Germline V gene lookup returns CDR1 MRHNA and CDR2 SNTAGT. The CDR3 loop spans 17 amino acids. The CDR3 sequence is CASSVRGLRDSSYEQYF. For the CDR3, the DNA is TGTGCCAGCAGTGTTCGAGGTTTGAGGGACAGCTCCTACGAGCAGTACTTC.

The V gene is TRBV4-2, the J gene TRBJ1-6; D is uncertain. Between the trimmed V and J ends, which lost 0 bases and 8 bases, there was a span of 5 bases. CDR3 length: 13 amino acids. From germline, CDR1 is LGHNA and CDR2 YNFKEQ. In nucleotides, the CDR3 is TGTGCCAGCAGCCAAGATCAGGATTCACCCCTCCACTTT. This codes for CASSQDQDSPLHF.

The chain employs TRBV28 and TRBJ2-7; D ambiguous. Germline CDR1 and CDR2: MDHEN and SYDVKM. V was pared by 4 bases and J by 7 bases, with 11 bases between. The CDR3 consists of 12 residues. In nucleotides, the CDR3 is TGTGCCAGCAGTTCCGAGCCCTGGGAGCAGTACTTC. Translated, it gives CASSSEPWEQYF.

J is TRBJ2-5 and V is TRBV6-1; D gene uncertain. CDR3 length equals 14 residues. CDR1 and CDR2 (germline): MNHNS, SASEGT. The ends were cut back, 1 base at V and 5 bases at J, with 11 bases in the middle. CDR3 sequence: CASSEGPTGETQYF. The DNA of the CDR3 is TGTGCCAGCAGTGAAGGACCAACGGGTGAGACCCAGTACTTC.

The V and J genes are TRBV6-1 and TRBJ2-7; 11 nucleotides agree with TRBD1. Trimming cost V 7 bases and J 3 bases; bases outside gene matches: 5. The V gene's germline CDR1 is MNHNS and CDR2 SASEGT. CDR3 length equals 14 residues. In DNA, the CDR3 is TGTGCCAGCATGGCCGGGACAGGGGGCTACGAGCAGTACTTC. This codes for CASMAGTGGYEQYF.

The gene calls are TRBV2 and TRBJ2-7; 7 positions agree with TRBD2. CDR1 is SNHLY and CDR2 is FYNNEI in the germline V gene. Losses at the gene ends were 0 bases for V and 5 bases for J; bases not matched to a gene: 7. This CDR3 contains 15 residues. The CDR3 region is CASSEAGGSLDEQYF. CDR3 nucleotide sequence: TGTGCCAGCAGTGAAGCGGGCGGGAGTCTCGACGAGCAGTACTTC.

This clonotype was detected a few times. The gene calls are TRBV30 and TRBJ2-7; 9 nucleotides line up with TRBD1. The germline CDR1 and CDR2 sequences are GTSNPN and SVGIG (reference sequence). This CDR3 spans 16 amino acids. V shed 1 base and J 1 base; nucleotides not matched to a gene: 8. Here the CDR3 DNA reads TGTGCCTGGAGTGGACTGAAACAGGGGGCATCCTACGAGCAGTACTTC. Protein sequence: CAWSGLKQGASYEQYF.